This T cell receptor beta chain derives from a study of T cell responses to AZD1222 COVID-19 vaccine. Study-level background: The study pooled second doses at about 4 or about 12 weeks.

Study-wide results and caveats: Repertoire samples came only from after the peak T cell response. Across spike, vaccine-associated CD4 TCRs were found, dominant at 160-218 and 743-854.

Repertoires were generated with immunoSEQ multiplex PCR, while TCRdb's copy carries only in-frame clones and drops some. The sample lists approximately 30,000 clones; more than 70% were seen once. This CDR3 spans 15 amino acids. V lost 4 bases and J lost 7, with 19 bases in between. The germline V gene has CDR1 KGHSH and CDR2 LQKENI. A note on this clone: Its antigen remains unknown.

The chain recombines TRBV18 with TRBJ1-2; no clear D. The TCR sequence derives from an adult in good health. This specimen consisted of peripheral blood, obtained on day 0 of AZD1222 vaccination. DNA for the CDR3: TGTGCCAGCTCACTATACAAGACTGCCCCCGGTGGCTACACCTTC. It specifies CASSLYKTAPGGYTF.